A single T cell receptor (beta chain) is shown here with its context. Its antigen is still unknown. The data derive from a study of T cell repertoires and HLA-DP antigens. About the study: Alloreactive CD4+ T cells targeted HLA-DP on transduced HeLa. One stimulator alloantigen differed from self by one groove amino acid; the other by ten. DNA input averaged around 200 ng in sorted CD137+CD4+ and 1,200 ng in pre-culture CD4+. Notes on the study in general: Antigen presentation used HeLa cells, with total CD4+ cells responding.

Trimming shortened V by 5 bases and J by 2 bases, and 13 bases separated the two germline ends. This CDR3 is 15 amino acids long. The germline V gene has CDR1 SGHAT and CDR2 FQNNGV. TCRdb keeps only in-frame clones here, not all; method: immunoSEQ multiplex PCR. The sample carries over 100,000 clones, almost 95% recorded once. This chain uses TRBV11-2 with TRBJ1-5; D is perhaps TRBD1 (5 bases). Sequences were obtained from CD4+ T cells from PBMCs. The sequence was obtained from a woman younger than 30 in good health and CMV-seronegative. The chain's CDR3 is CASSRGTFGNQPQHF. The CDR3 DNA sequence: TGTGCCAGCAGCCGGGGGACGTTTGGCAATCAGCCCCAGCATTTT.